This entry features one TCR beta chain sequence. TCRdb re-analysed the 5' RACE reads in MiXCR, keeping a single row per CDR3 protein. In the table there are approximately 610,000 distinct CDR3 sequences, 17% of which are singletons. These data originate in a study of T cells after yellow fever vaccination. Germline CDR1 reads MNHEY; CDR2 reads SVGAGI. The CDR3 is made up of 16 amino acids. The germline V and J ends were trimmed by 0 bases and 7 bases, with 13 bases remaining between them. The V call is TRBV6-5, the J call TRBJ1-6; D is undetermined. This TCR came from a young man who received the YFV17D yellow fever vaccine. The source material was PBMCs, sampled 5 days after the first yellow fever vaccination. The CDR3 coding sequence is TGTGCCAGCAGTTACTCGGGTCGTAAGCAGAATTCACCCCTCCACTTT. Residues: CASSYSGRKQNSPLHF.